The rows below give T cell receptor beta chains drawn from one sample of a study of CD8+CD57+ T cells in acquired aplastic anemia. TCRdb redid the calling of the reads with MiXCR, one entry per CDR3 protein. Among around 190,000 distinct CDR3 sequences, roughly half were seen once, and the ten largest hold approximately 16%. Sequenced material: sorted CD4+, CD8+, or CD8+CD57+ T cells (not recorded which) from PBMCs. The receptors shown here come from a human donor in good health, serving as a control. Both conserved end residues are trimmed from each CDR3.

V: TRBV5-6
length: 13
CDR3: ASSLGLTSTETQY

V: TRBV20-1
length: 11
CDR3: SARTRRAGELF

V: TRBV4-1
length: 12
CDR3: ASSQGLTNQPQH

V: TRBV5-1
length: 13
CDR3: ASSLVVASWDTQY

V: TRBV9
length: 11
CDR3: ASSLDSLYGYT

V: TRBV9
length: 13
CDR3: ASSDAGTGNSPLH

V: TRBV19
length: 11
CDR3: ASSGGGLGEQY

V: TRBV11-2
length: 14
CDR3: ASGNPGQGGSETQY

V: TRBV7-8
length: 16
CDR3: ASSFGGGGRGIKNEQY

V: TRBV24-1
length: 12
CDR3: ATQGRRNDYGYT

V: TRBV7-2
length: 18
CDR3: ASSQLGGSGTGGVNSPLH

V: TRBV4-2
length: 13
CDR3: ASSQASGDYNEQF

V: TRBV28
length: 13
CDR3: ASSSPETANEKLF

V: TRBV7-8
length: 15
CDR3: ASSIQGGHTGANVLT

V: TRBV5-1
length: 15
CDR3: ASSLKTGSLAGGRQH